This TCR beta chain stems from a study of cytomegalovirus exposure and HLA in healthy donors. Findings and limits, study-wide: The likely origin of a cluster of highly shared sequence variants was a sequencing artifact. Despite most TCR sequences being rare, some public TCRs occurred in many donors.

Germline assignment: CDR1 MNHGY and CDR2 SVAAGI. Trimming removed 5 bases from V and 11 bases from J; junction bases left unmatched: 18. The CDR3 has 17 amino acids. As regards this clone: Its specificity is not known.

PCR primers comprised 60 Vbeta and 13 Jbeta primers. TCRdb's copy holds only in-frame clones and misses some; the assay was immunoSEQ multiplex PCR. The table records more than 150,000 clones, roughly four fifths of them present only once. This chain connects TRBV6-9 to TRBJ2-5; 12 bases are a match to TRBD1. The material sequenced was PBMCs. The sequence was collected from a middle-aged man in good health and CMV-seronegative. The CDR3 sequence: CASSTDWDRGPREEQYF. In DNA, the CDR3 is TGTGCCAGCAGTACTGATTGGGACAGGGGGCCCCGGGAGGAGCAGTACTTC.